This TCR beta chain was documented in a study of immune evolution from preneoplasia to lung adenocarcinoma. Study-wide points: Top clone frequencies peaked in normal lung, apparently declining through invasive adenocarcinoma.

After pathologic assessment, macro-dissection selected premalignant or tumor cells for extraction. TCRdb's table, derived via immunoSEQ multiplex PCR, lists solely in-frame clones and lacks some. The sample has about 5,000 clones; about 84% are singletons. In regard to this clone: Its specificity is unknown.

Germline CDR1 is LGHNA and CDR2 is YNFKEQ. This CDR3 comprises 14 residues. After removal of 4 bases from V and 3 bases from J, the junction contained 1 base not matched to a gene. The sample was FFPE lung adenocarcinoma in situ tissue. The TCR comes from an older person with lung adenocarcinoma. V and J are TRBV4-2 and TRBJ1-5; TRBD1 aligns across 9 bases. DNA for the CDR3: TGTGCCAGCAGCCGGGACAGGGACAATCAGCCCCAGCATTTT. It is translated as CASSRDRDNQPQHF.